The T cell receptor (beta chain) described here comes from a study of PD-1 blockade in mismatch repair-deficient tumors. In the study overall: Enrolled about 2013-2016, patients had progressing, pretreated mismatch repair-deficient cancers of about a dozen types. Findings and limits, study-wide: Tumor-resident clones, often undetectable pretreatment in blood, expanded then contracted after pembrolizumab.

As to this clone: The target antigen is unknown.

Clones were read by immunoSEQ multiplex PCR, and TCRdb kept only the in-frame ones, dropping some. The data hold 77,000 or so clones, with more than 80% observed a single time. This CDR3 is built from 13 residues. CDR1 and CDR2 (germline): MNHNY, SVGAGI (reference sequence). Deletions cut 8 bases from V and 1 base from J, with 11 bases between. PCR or immunohistochemistry showed mismatch repair deficiency in every enrolled patient. TCR sequencing covered a few patients who responded to pembrolizumab. The chain couples TRBV6-6 to TRBJ1-1; D gene ambiguous. The clonotype was recovered from an adult with mismatch repair-deficient cancer. This specimen was peripheral blood, taken 44 weeks after starting pembrolizumab. The chain's CDR3 is CASSRVENTEAFF. CDR3 bases: TGTGCCAGCTCTAGGGTGGAGAACACTGAAGCTTTCTTT.